This TCR beta chain stems from a study of Tregs in tolerant kidney transplant recipients. CD4+CD25+CD127- Tregs, CD4+CD25- non-Tregs, CD4 and CD8 cells were sorted. The repertoire was sequenced with immunoSEQ multiplex PCR; TCRdb's copy has only in-frame clones and lacks some. Among about 59,000 clones listed, 65% to 85% were seen once. The V gene lost 5 bases and the J gene lost 3 bases, with 13 bases spanning the gap. Germline CDR1 LNHDA, CDR2 SQIVND (reference sequence). The CDR3 covers 15 residues. The clonotype was recovered from a human donor in good health. The specimen sequenced was CD4+ T cells from blood. The chain is built from TRBV19 and TRBJ2-2; D remains unclear. The CDR3 sequence: CASSLGTSDTGELFF. In DNA, the CDR3 is TGTGCCAGTAGTTTGGGCACAAGCGACACCGGGGAGCTGTTTTTT.